A selection of T cell receptor beta chains follows, all from one sample in a study of cytomegalovirus exposure and HLA in healthy donors. Assay used: immunoSEQ multiplex PCR; TCRdb lists only in-frame clones, some missing. Here the sample spans about 110,000 clones, approximately 70% being singletons. Sequences were obtained from PBMCs. All receptors come from a woman in her 70s in good health and CMV-seropositive. Each CDR3 is given with its conserved first and last residue. A D gene is named only where the DNA matches it firmly. Size is stated for part of the rows, as once, few or many counts, or as a class when the clone is expanded.

V	length	size	D	J	DNA	CDR3
TRBV19	15	-	TRBD1	TRBJ2-1	TGTGCCAGTAGCCCTTCCCAGGGGGAAACAATTGAGCAGTTCTTC	CASSPSQGETIEQFF
TRBV18	15	-	TRBD1	TRBJ2-5	TGTGCCAGCTCCCTTGTGGCAGGGGGCGGGGAGACCCAGTACTTC	CASSLVAGGGETQYF
TRBV5-6	15	-	TRBD1	TRBJ1-2	TGTGCCAGCAGCCGGACAGGGGAAACTAACTATGGCTACACCTTC	CASSRTGETNYGYTF
TRBV7-9	15	-	-	TRBJ2-2	TGTGCCAGCAGCTTAAGGGGAAGGGACACCGGGGAGCTGTTTTTT	CASSLRGRDTGELFF
TRBV28	11	-	-	TRBJ2-3	TGTGCCACCCTTAAAACAGATACGCAGTATTTT	CATLKTDTQYF
TRBV9	14	-	TRBD1	TRBJ1-1	TGTGCCAGCAGCGTCTCGACAGGGTTGGCTGAAGCTTTCTTT	CASSVSTGLAEAFF
TRBV15	15	-	-	TRBJ2-3	TGTGCCACCAGCAGTTTTGAACAGGGCACAGATACGCAGTATTTT	CATSSFEQGTDTQYF
TRBV30	15	-	-	TRBJ2-5	TGTGCCTGGAGTCCAACCGGGACACCGTCCGAGACCCAGTACTTC	CAWSPTGTPSETQYF
TRBV5-1	17	-	-	TRBJ1-1	TGCGCCAGCAGCCTACAGGGCTTCGATGATATGAACACTGAAGCTTTCTTT	CASSLQGFDDMNTEAFF
TRBV10-1	13	few	TRBD1	TRBJ1-5	TGCGCCAGCAGTGACAGGGGGGATCAGCCCCAGCATTTT	CASSDRGDQPQHF
TRBV6-5	13	-	-	TRBJ1-2	TGTGCCAGCACCCCTGGACAGCTCTATGGCTACACCTTC	CASTPGQLYGYTF
TRBV9	14	-	-	TRBJ2-7	TGTGCCAGCAGCGTCGGGGGGCTCTCCTACGAGCAGTACTTC	CASSVGGLSYEQYF